The 31 T cell receptor beta chains reported below all come from one sample, sequenced in a study of shared T cell receptors in the human thymus. Assay used: immunoSEQ multiplex PCR; TCRdb lists only in-frame clones, some missing. The data show some 720,000 clones, around 87% seen once. These data were likewise used in another study, on human thymus T cells.

Sequenced: thymocytes. The receptors originated from a boy younger than two with a congenital heart defect.

This chain links TRBV7-9 with TRBJ1-1, with TRBD1 matching 7 bases. The CDR3 is 14 amino acids. The V segment lost 3 bases and the J segment 1 base; nucleotides outside the gene matches: 2. Germline lookup yields CDR1 SEHNR and CDR2 FQNEAQ (reference sequence). In DNA form, the CDR3 reads TGTGCCAGCAGCTTGACAGGGAGGAACACTGAAGCTTTCTTT. Protein product: CASSLTGRNTEAFF.

The rearrangement links TRBV2 to TRBJ2-7; D perhaps matches TRBD2 (5 bases). The germline V gene encodes CDR1 SNHLY and CDR2 FYNNEI. V dropped 6 bases and J dropped 1 base, with 16 bases sitting between them. The CDR3 has 15 amino acids. The CDR3 coding sequence is TGTGCCAGCAGGGACTCGGAGGCTAATTCCTACGAGCAGTACTTC. It yields the protein CASRDSEANSYEQYF. Drawing the rest from reference TRBV2 and TRBJ2-7, the complete variable domain is EPEVTQTPSHQVTQMGQEVILRCVPISNHLYFYWYRQILGQKVEFLVSFYNNEISEKSEIFDDQFSVERPDGSNFTLKIRSTKLEDSAMYFCASRDSEANSYEQYFGPGTRLTVT.

The genes are TRBV9 and TRBJ2-1, with 9 positions matching TRBD1. After removal of 3 bases from V and 4 bases from J, the junction contained 8 bases not matched to a gene. The CDR3 has 16 amino acids. CDR1 is SGDLS and CDR2 is YYNGEE in the germline V gene. CDR3 in amino acids: CASSDRPGQGYNEQFF. The CDR3 DNA is TGTGCCAGCAGCGACCGCCCTGGACAGGGGTACAATGAGCAGTTCTTC.

The chain recombines TRBV6-4 with TRBJ2-3, with 8 positions matching TRBD2. The CDR3 spans 15 residues. From germline, CDR1 is MRHNA and CDR2 SNTAGT. J lost 1 base, V lost 6 bases, and 6 bases had no gene match. CDR3 in DNA: TGTGCCAGCAGAGTAGCGGGGCGTGGCACAGATACGCAGTATTTT. Its translation is CASRVAGRGTDTQYF.

The rearrangement joins TRBV28 to TRBJ1-3, with D possibly matching TRBD1 (5 bases). This CDR3 is built from 15 residues. Germline V lookup: CDR1 MDHEN, CDR2 SYDVKM. V was cut by 6 bases and J by 0 bases, with 12 bases left in between. The CDR3 sequence: CASSLGLHSGNTIYF. The CDR3 DNA reads TGTGCCAGCAGCCTGGGACTACACTCTGGAAACACCATATATTTT. Full variable domain (missing parts from reference TRBV28 and TRBJ1-3): DVKVTQSSRYLVKRTGEKVFLECVQDMDHENMFWYRQDPGLGLRLIYFSYDVKMKEKGDIPEGYSVSREKKERFSLILESASTNQTSMYLCASSLGLHSGNTIYFGEGSWLTVV.

About this clone: Within the sample, other DNA sequences also encode this same CDR3. The chain links TRBV28 to TRBJ2-7; 7 bases agree with TRBD1. V shed 4 bases and J 2 bases; nucleotides not matched to a gene: 5. The germline gives CDR1 MDHEN, CDR2 SYDVKM. The CDR3 runs to 14 residues. The CDR3 is CASSSGQVTYEQYF. The DNA of the CDR3 is TGTGCCAGCAGTTCCGGACAGGTTACCTACGAGCAGTACTTC.

J is TRBJ2-5 and V is TRBV2, with 8 bases fitting TRBD1. The CDR3 runs 16 residues. V trimming: 3 bases; J trimming: 0 bases; junction bases outside the gene matches: 6. The germline V gene encodes CDR1 SNHLY and CDR2 FYNNEI. CDR3 region: CASSETGDPYQETQYF. The DNA of the CDR3 is TGTGCCAGCAGTGAGACAGGGGACCCATACCAAGAGACCCAGTACTTC. The full variable domain, in which reference TRBV2 and TRBJ2-5 provide the parts outside the CDR3, is EPEVTQTPSHQVTQMGQEVILRCVPISNHLYFYWYRQILGQKVEFLVSFYNNEISEKSEIFDDQFSVERPDGSNFTLKIRSTKLEDSAMYFCASSETGDPYQETQYFGPGTRLLVL.

Concerning this clone itself: This same CDR3 is encoded by further DNA sequences in the sample. This chain connects TRBV28 to TRBJ1-5; the match to TRBD1 covers 10 bases. V lost 6 bases and J lost 5; bases outside the gene matches: 4. The germline gives CDR1 MDHEN, CDR2 SYDVKM. The CDR3 has 14 amino acids. The CDR3 region is CASSPGQGDQPQHF. For the CDR3, the DNA is TGTGCCAGCAGCCCCGGACAGGGGGATCAGCCCCAGCATTTT.

The V and J genes are TRBV30 and TRBJ1-2, with D perhaps matching TRBD1 (5 bases). This CDR3 region has 15 residues. Germline assignment: CDR1 GTSNPN and CDR2 SVGIG (reference sequence). V dropped 8 bases and J dropped 7 bases, with 26 bases sitting between them. CDR3 loop: CAERGRRGRDRGYTF. CDR3 nucleotides: TGTGCCGAGAGGGGTAGGAGGGGACGTGACCGTGGCTACACCTTC.

The V and J genes are TRBV6-1 and TRBJ1-2, with D perhaps matching TRBD1 (6 bases). Looked up from germline, CDR1 is MNHNS and CDR2 is SASEGT. V lost 2 bases to trimming and J lost 0 bases, with 13 bases between them. The CDR3 has 16 residues. CDR3 DNA sequence: TGTGCCAGCAGTGAAAGCCCAGGGGCAGCTAACTATGGCTACACCTTC. It codes for CASSESPGAANYGYTF.

The chain has TRBV15 and TRBJ2-1; 7 nucleotides align to TRBD2. The CDR3 sequence is 17 residues long. V dropped 1 base and J dropped 4; count of bases not matched to a gene: 10. Germline-derived CDR1 and CDR2 are LNHNV and YYDKDF (reference sequence). The CDR3 DNA is TGTGCCACCAGCAGAGCCGCGGGGGAAGGGGTGTACAATGAGCAGTTCTTC. Translating it yields CATSRAAGEGVYNEQFF.

This chain joins TRBV6-1 and TRBJ2-7; a possible D gene is TRBD1 (7 bases). Looked up from germline, CDR1 is MNHNS and CDR2 is SASEGT. CDR3 length: 14 residues. The ends were cut back, 5 bases at V and 3 bases at J, with 14 bases in the middle. Written as DNA, the CDR3 is TGTGCCAGCAGTCCCGGGGGACAGCTCTACGAGCAGTACTTC. Protein product: CASSPGGQLYEQYF.

The rearrangement links TRBV4-2 to TRBJ1-1, with TRBD1 as a possible D gene (6 bases). CDR3 length: 16 residues. Germline V gene data show CDR1 as LGHNA and CDR2 as YNFKEQ. Trimming pared 1 base from V and 2 bases from J, leaving 14 bases between. The DNA of the CDR3 is TGTGCCAGCAGCCAAGTGACCAGGGGCCCAAACACTGAAGCTTTCTTT. It yields the protein CASSQVTRGPNTEAFF.

On this clone: The junction does not match germline at one end; this may be a read error. This chain joins TRBV28 and TRBJ2-3, with 8 bases lining up with TRBD2. The CDR3 consists of 14 residues. The V gene's germline CDR1 is MDHEN and CDR2 SYDVKM. CDR3 region: CASRGGSFTDAQYF. The CDR3 DNA reads as TGTGCCAGTCGGGGGGGATCCTTCACAGATGCGCAGTATTTT. The full variable domain, its missing parts supplied by reference TRBV28 and TRBJ2-3, is DVKVTQSSRYLVKRTGEKVFLECVQDMDHENMFWYRQDPGLGLRLIYFSYDVKMKEKGDIPEGYSVSREKKERFSLILESASTNQTSMYLCASRGGSFTDAQYFGPGTRLTVL.

The chain employs TRBV27 and TRBJ2-7; D unresolved. Germline-derived CDR1 and CDR2 are MNHEY and SMNVEV (reference sequence). CDR3 length: 12 residues. Trimming stripped 3 bases from V and 3 bases from J, with 6 bases between. CDR3 bases: TGTGCCAGCAGTTTGTCTCTCTACGAGCAGTACTTC. The encoded protein is CASSLSLYEQYF.

This clone was observed a single time. This chain joins TRBV14 and TRBJ2-1, with TRBD2 matching 7 bases. The CDR3 is 16 amino acids. The V gene end was trimmed by 2 bases and the J gene end by 4 bases; junction bases not matched to a gene: 8. The germline V gene encodes CDR1 SGHDN and CDR2 FVKESK. The CDR3 protein is CASSQTPAGPYNEQFF. The DNA for the CDR3 is TGTGCCAGCAGCCAAACTCCAGCGGGACCGTACAATGAGCAGTTCTTC.

The rearrangement links TRBV6-5 to TRBJ1-2, with 10 bases aligning to TRBD1. V gave up 6 bases and J gave up 8 bases; unmatched junction bases: 9. CDR3 length: 14 residues. Germline assignment: CDR1 MNHEY and CDR2 SVGAGI. CDR3: CASSIADRGAGYTF. As DNA, the CDR3 is TGTGCCAGCAGCATTGCGGACAGGGGGGCAGGCTACACCTTC.

CDR3 loop: CASSQVHSPPGGGVGNEQFF. The CDR3 DNA is TGCGCCAGCAGCCAAGTTCATTCTCCCCCCGGGGGGGGTGTGGGCAATGAGCAGTTCTTC. This chain uses TRBV4-1 with TRBJ2-1; 8 nucleotides line up with TRBD2. Germline CDR1 MGHRA, CDR2 YSYEKL. Germline trimming cut 1 base from V and 6 bases from J; bases unmatched to any gene: 20. There are 20 residues in the CDR3.

The V gene is TRBV19, the J gene TRBJ2-7, with 7 bases that match TRBD1. Germline V CDR1 and CDR2: LNHDA, SQIVND (reference sequence). After removal of 5 bases from V and 3 bases from J, the junction contained 4 bases not matched to a gene. The CDR3 contains 13 residues. The DNA for the CDR3 is TGTGCCAGTAGTCCCAGACAGGGCTACGAGCAGTACTTC. Protein: CASSPRQGYEQYF.

The genes are TRBV4-2 and TRBJ1-5; the D is unclear. This CDR3 has 16 amino acids. The germline V gene encodes CDR1 LGHNA and CDR2 YNFKEQ. The germline V and J ends were trimmed by 0 bases and 4 bases, with 13 bases remaining between them. The CDR3 region has the DNA TGTGCCAGCAGCCAAGAACGCGACGGGTCTAATCAGCCCCAGCATTTT. Translating gives CASSQERDGSNQPQHF.

The rearrangement uses TRBV28 and TRBJ2-7; unclear D gene. There are 16 residues in the CDR3. Germline CDR1 is MDHEN and CDR2 is SYDVKM. Trimming cost V 6 bases and J 0 bases, with 18 bases left between them. As DNA, the CDR3 is TGTGCCAGCAGGCACAACCAGACTGGTAGCTCCTACGAGCAGTACTTC. It codes for CASRHNQTGSSYEQYF.

The J gene is TRBJ2-1, the V gene TRBV27; 9 nucleotides agree with TRBD2. The trim removed 4 bases at V and 6 bases at J, leaving 16 bases unmatched. CDR3 length equals 18 residues. Germline CDR1 and CDR2: MNHEY and SMNVEV (reference sequence). CDR3 DNA: TGTGCCAGCAGTTCTAGAGGGTATAGCGGGAGTAACCGCAATGAGCAGTTCTTC. It specifies CASSSRGYSGSNRNEQFF.

The CDR3 loop reads CASSQERSPSTDTQYF. CDR3 nucleotide sequence: TGCGCCAGCAGCCAAGAGCGGAGCCCTAGCACAGATACGCAGTATTTT. The V call is TRBV4-3, the J call TRBJ2-3; D gene unclear. With 0 bases removed from V and 0 bases from J, the gap between germline ends came to 10 bases. The CDR3 contains 16 residues. CDR1 is LGHNA, CDR2 YSLEER, per germline.

The chain recombines TRBV23-1 with TRBJ2-7; weak D call: TRBD2 (6 bases). TRBV23-1 is an ORF, with its function uncertain. There are 18 residues in the CDR3. The V gene lost 4 bases and the J gene lost 4 bases, with 26 bases spanning the gap. For the CDR3, the DNA is TGCGCCAGCAGTCGTCGACGCAGAAGGGGCCTAGCGACTTACGAGCAGTACTTC. Protein product: CASSRRRRRGLATYEQYF.

This clone was observed a handful of times. The chain couples TRBV5-8 to TRBJ1-4; D gene uncertain. The germline V gene has CDR1 SGHTS and CDR2 YDEGEE. CDR3 length equals 16 residues. Trimming shortened V by 0 bases and J by 7 bases, and 16 bases separated the two germline ends. The CDR3 DNA is TGTGCCAGCAGCTTGGCCGGGAGGAATCGGGGTGAAAAACTGTTTTTT. Translated: CASSLAGRNRGEKLFF.

The chain joins TRBV9 to TRBJ2-2; D is undetermined. Germline V gene lookup returns CDR1 SGDLS and CDR2 YYNGEE. There are 14 residues in the CDR3. V lost 0 bases and J 4 bases, leaving 7 bases between the germline ends. CDR3 loop: CASSVEPSTGELFF. The CDR3 DNA follows: TGTGCCAGCAGCGTAGAGCCGAGCACCGGGGAGCTGTTTTTT.

This chain uses TRBV9 with TRBJ2-4; D not resolved. This CDR3 is built from 15 residues. The germline V gene encodes CDR1 SGDLS and CDR2 YYNGEE. V lost 0 bases and J 3 bases, leaving 10 bases between the germline ends. This CDR3 reads CASSVGPQHKNIQYF. Here the CDR3 DNA reads TGTGCCAGCAGCGTAGGCCCACAGCACAAAAACATTCAGTACTTC.

This chain links TRBV10-3 with TRBJ1-1, with 10 bases fitting TRBD1. Trimming removed 10 bases from V and 5 bases from J; junction bases left unmatched: 7. The CDR3 consists of 13 residues. Germline CDR1 reads ENHRY; CDR2 reads SYGVKD. This CDR3 is CATWTGGITEAFF. The CDR3 bases are TGTGCCACCTGGACAGGGGGTATTACTGAAGCTTTCTTT.

The CDR3 is CASSQGVAGVQVADSGELFF. CDR3 sequence (DNA): TGCGCCAGCAGCCAAGGGGTAGCGGGGGTCCAGGTTGCTGATTCCGGGGAGCTGTTTTTT. The chain recombines TRBV4-3 with TRBJ2-2, with 9 bases fitting TRBD2. J gave up 6 bases and V 1 base, and 18 bases lay outside the gene matches. Germline V gene data show CDR1 as LGHNA and CDR2 as YSLEER. The CDR3 is made up of 20 amino acids.

A few counts support this clone. The chain links TRBV4-2 to TRBJ2-3, with 7 bases identical to TRBD2. The germline V gene has CDR1 LGHNA and CDR2 YNFKEQ. After removal of 8 bases from V and 4 bases from J, the junction contained 12 bases not matched to a gene. The CDR3 contains 15 residues. The CDR3 sequence: CASEPGGRIPDTQYF. CDR3 nucleotide sequence: TGTGCCAGCGAGCCTGGCGGGAGAATCCCAGATACGCAGTATTTT.

V and J are TRBV7-6 and TRBJ1-2; D perhaps matches TRBD1 (6 bases). CDR3 size: 13 residues. The germline CDR1 and CDR2 sequences are SGHVS and FNYEAQ. The V and J ends lost 5 bases and 7 bases respectively, with 14 bases between them. CDR3 protein: CASSTFPGVGYTF. CDR3 in DNA: TGTGCCAGCAGCACCTTTCCAGGGGTTGGCTACACCTTC.